This entry is about one TCR beta chain. Its antigen is not known. This entry is derived from a study of cytomegalovirus exposure and HLA in healthy donors. Overall study results and limits: Cytomegalovirus-associated status was assigned to some 160 TCR beta chains. No immune exposure information besides CMV serostatus was available.

CDR3 length: 14 residues. Trimming took 5 bases from V and 6 from J, leaving 16 bases between them. Per the germline V gene, CDR1 is SEHNR and CDR2 is FQNEAQ (reference sequence). Amplification used 60 Vbeta primers and 13 Jbeta primers. Measured with immunoSEQ multiplex PCR; TCRdb has only the in-frame clones, and not every one. The sample records 150,000 or so clones, 76% being singletons. Sequenced sample: PBMCs. The chain joins TRBV7-9 to TRBJ1-2, with D possibly TRBD1 on 5 matching bases. The origin of this receptor is a female donor in good health and CMV-seronegative. DNA of the CDR3: TGTGCCAGCAGCCCCATGGCCCAGGGCGATGGCTACACCTTC. This translates into CASSPMAQGDGYTF.